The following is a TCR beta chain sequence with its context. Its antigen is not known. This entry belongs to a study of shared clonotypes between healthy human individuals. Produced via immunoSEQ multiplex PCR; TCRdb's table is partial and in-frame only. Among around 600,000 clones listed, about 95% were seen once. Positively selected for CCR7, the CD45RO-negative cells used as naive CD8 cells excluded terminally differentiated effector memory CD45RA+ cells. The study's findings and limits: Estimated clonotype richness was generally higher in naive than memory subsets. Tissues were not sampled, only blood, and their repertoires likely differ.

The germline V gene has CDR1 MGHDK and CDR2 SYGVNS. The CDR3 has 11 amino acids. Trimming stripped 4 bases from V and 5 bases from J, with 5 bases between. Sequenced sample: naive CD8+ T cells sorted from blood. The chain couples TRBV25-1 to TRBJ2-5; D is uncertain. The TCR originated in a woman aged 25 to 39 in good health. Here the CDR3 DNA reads TGTGCCAGCAGTGGGTGGGAGACCCAGTACTTC. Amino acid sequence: CASSGWETQYF.